The 11 T cell receptor beta chains listed next were all sequenced from one sample in a study of blood T cells in healthy people across ages. A second about 6 to 12 cycle PCR used barcoded and J-beta primers. TCRdb redid the calling of the 5' RACE reads with MiXCR, one entry per CDR3 protein. This table has approximately 1,700,000 distinct CDR3 sequences, roughly two fifths appearing once. Specimen: blood. These receptors all stem from a human donor in good health.

The chain couples TRBV9 to TRBJ2-3; TRBD1 aligns across 8 bases. Germline-derived CDR1 and CDR2 are SGDLS and YYNGEE. The CDR3 contains 14 residues. With 4 bases clipped from V and 5 bases from J, the junction kept 6 bases outside the gene matches. In nucleotides, the CDR3 is TGTGCCAGCAGCACCAACAGGGGGGTAGATACGCAGTATTTT. Protein sequence: CASSTNRGVDTQYF.

V usage is TRBV11-3 and J usage is TRBJ2-7; D possibly corresponds to TRBD1 (5 bases). The J call may be faulty, since TRBJ2-5 better matches the DNA end. CDR1 SGHNT and CDR2 YENEEA come from the germline V gene. The CDR3 covers 16 residues. DNA for the CDR3: TGTGCCAGCAGCTTAAAAACAGGTCCAAGGATAGAGACCCAGTACTTC. It encodes CASSLKTGPRIETQYF.

This clonotype was observed a handful of times. The chain joins TRBV4-3 to TRBJ1-2, with D uncertain. Germline V gives CDR1 LGHNA, CDR2 YSLEER. The V gene lost 0 bases and the J gene lost 2 bases, with 16 bases spanning the gap. The CDR3 totals 17 residues. CDR3 nucleotide sequence: TGCGCCAGCAGCCAAGATTCCCGACCGTTCCCCAACTATGGCTACACCTTC. Translation: CASSQDSRPFPNYGYTF.

J is TRBJ2-1 and V is TRBV20-1; D is uncertain. The CDR3 is 13 residues long. V lost 1 base and J 10 bases, leaving 14 bases between the germline ends. Looked up from germline, CDR1 is DFQATT and CDR2 is SNEGSKA (reference sequence). The CDR3 sequence is CSARGRTHPEQFF. In DNA, the CDR3 is TGCAGTGCTAGAGGAAGGACCCATCCGGAGCAGTTCTTC.

The V call is TRBV9, the J call TRBJ2-5; D is perhaps TRBD1 (6 bases). Trimming removed 7 bases at V and 0 bases at J, with 16 bases between. The CDR3 length is 15 residues. CDR1 and CDR2 (germline): SGDLS, YYNGEE. The DNA for the CDR3 is TGTGCCAGCGGACCTGGGACAACGTACCAAGAGACCCAGTACTTC. This encodes CASGPGTTYQETQYF.

This rearrangement joins TRBV12-3 or TRBV12-4 to TRBJ2-5; maybe TRBD2 (6 bases). The DNA end is more similar to TRBJ2-7, so the J call may be wrong. The CDR3 has 17 amino acids. CDR3 in DNA: TGTGCCAGCAGCCCCCTCCGACAGTTTATGCGGGGCCGCGAGCAGTACTTC. Protein sequence: CASSPLRQFMRGREQYF.

The CDR3 DNA follows: TGTGCCACCAAACTAGCGGGGGATCCCTACGAGCAGTACTTC. Its translation is CATKLAGDPYEQYF. V usage is TRBV6-5 and J usage is TRBJ2-7; the match to TRBD2 covers 11 bases. Looked up from germline, CDR1 is MNHEY and CDR2 is SVGAGI. With 10 bases clipped from V and 2 bases from J, the junction kept 7 bases outside the gene matches. CDR3 length equals 14 residues.

V usage is TRBV13 and J usage is TRBJ2-1; tentatively, D is TRBD2 (6 bases). V lost 5 bases and J 5 bases, leaving 19 bases between the germline ends. Germline V gives CDR1 PRHDT, CDR2 FYEKMQ (reference sequence). The CDR3 has 16 amino acids. CDR3 DNA: TGTGCCAGCAGCCCCAGGGACTTTTTGTCTGACAATGAGCAGTTCTTC. Residues: CASSPRDFLSDNEQFF. Full variable domain (missing parts from reference TRBV13 and TRBJ2-1): AAGVIQSPRHLIKEKRETATLKCYPIPRHDTVYWYQQGPGQDPQFLISFYEKMQSDKGSIPDRFSAQQFSDYHSELNMSSLELGDSALYFCASSPRDFLSDNEQFFGPGTRLTVL.

The rearrangement uses TRBV2 and TRBJ1-4, with D possibly TRBD1 on 5 matching bases. This CDR3 comprises 14 residues. The ends were cut back, 1 base at V and 7 bases at J, with 10 bases in the middle. Germline CDR1 is SNHLY and CDR2 is FYNNEI. DNA for the CDR3: TGTGCCAGCAGTGAAGATTTGGGGGTTGAAAAACTGTTTTTT. Translated, it gives CASSEDLGVEKLFF.

This clonotype was recorded a few times. The chain has TRBV7-2 and TRBJ1-1; D is uncertain. V was pared by 6 bases and J by 0 bases, with 8 bases between. CDR1 is SGHTA and CDR2 is FQGNSA in the germline V gene. The CDR3 is 13 residues long. The CDR3 coding sequence is TGTGCCAGCAGGGAACAGATGAACACTGAAGCTTTCTTT. It is translated as CASREQMNTEAFF.

The chain carries TRBV9 and TRBJ1-6, with a tentative D call TRBD1 (5 bases). There are 15 residues in the CDR3. The V end lost 2 bases, the J end lost 6 bases, and 12 bases lay between the germline ends. From germline, CDR1 is SGDLS and CDR2 YYNGEE. The chain's CDR3 is CASSVSGRTNSPLHF. The CDR3, as DNA: TGTGCCAGCAGCGTTTCGGGACGGACTAATTCACCCCTCCACTTT. Supplemented by reference TRBV9 and TRBJ1-6, the full variable domain reads DSGVTQTPKHLITATGQRVTLRCSPRSGDLSVYWYQQSLDQGLQFLIQYYNGEERAKGNILERFSAQQFPDLHSELNLSSLELGDSALYFCASSVSGRTNSPLHFGNGTRLTVT.